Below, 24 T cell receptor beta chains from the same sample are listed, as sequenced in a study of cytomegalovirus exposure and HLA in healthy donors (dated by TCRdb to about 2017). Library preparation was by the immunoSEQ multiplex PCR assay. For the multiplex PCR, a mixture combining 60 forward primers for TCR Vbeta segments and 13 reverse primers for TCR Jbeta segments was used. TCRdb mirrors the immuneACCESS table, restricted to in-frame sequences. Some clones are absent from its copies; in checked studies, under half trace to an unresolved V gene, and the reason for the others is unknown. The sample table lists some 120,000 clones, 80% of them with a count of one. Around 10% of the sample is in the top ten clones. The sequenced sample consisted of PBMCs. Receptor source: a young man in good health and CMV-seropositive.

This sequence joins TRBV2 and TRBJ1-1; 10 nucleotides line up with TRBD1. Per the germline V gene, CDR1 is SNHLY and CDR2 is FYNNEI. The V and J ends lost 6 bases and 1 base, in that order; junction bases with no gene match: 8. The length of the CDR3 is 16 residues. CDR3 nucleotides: TGTGCCAGCAGAGAGACAGGGGGCTTAGGGAACACTGAAGCTTTCTTT. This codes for CASRETGGLGNTEAFF.

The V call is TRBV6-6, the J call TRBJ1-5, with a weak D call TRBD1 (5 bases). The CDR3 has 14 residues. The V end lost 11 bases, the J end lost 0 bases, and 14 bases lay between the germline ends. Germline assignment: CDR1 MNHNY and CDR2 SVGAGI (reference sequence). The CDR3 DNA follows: TGTGCCTCCCGGGGGTCCTATAGCAATCAGCCCCAGCATTTT. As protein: CASRGSYSNQPQHF.

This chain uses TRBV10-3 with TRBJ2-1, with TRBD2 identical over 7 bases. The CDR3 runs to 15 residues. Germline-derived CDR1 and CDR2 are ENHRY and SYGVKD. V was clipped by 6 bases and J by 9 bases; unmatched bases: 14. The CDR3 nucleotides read TGTGCCATCAGCTCCGGGACTACTATTGGCGGTGAGCAGTTCTTC. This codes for CAISSGTTIGGEQFF.

CDR3 bases: TGCAGCGTTGGTTATAGTGTCTTCGAGCAGTACTTC. It yields the protein CSVGYSVFEQYF. The chain is built from TRBV29-1 and TRBJ2-7; unclear D gene. There are 12 residues in the CDR3. The V gene lost 4 bases and the J gene lost 6 bases, with 13 bases spanning the gap. Germline CDR1 and CDR2: SQVTM and ANQGSEA.

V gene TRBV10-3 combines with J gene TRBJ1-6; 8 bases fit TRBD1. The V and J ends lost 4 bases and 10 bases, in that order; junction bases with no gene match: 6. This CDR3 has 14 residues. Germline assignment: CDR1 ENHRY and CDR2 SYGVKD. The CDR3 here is CAISARDRHSPLHF. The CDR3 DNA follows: TGTGCCATCAGTGCTCGGGACAGGCACTCACCCCTCCACTTT.

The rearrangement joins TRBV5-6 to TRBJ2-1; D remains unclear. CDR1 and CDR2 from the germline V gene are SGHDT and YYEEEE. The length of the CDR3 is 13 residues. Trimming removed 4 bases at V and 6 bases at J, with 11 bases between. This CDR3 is CASSLGYRNEQFF. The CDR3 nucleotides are TGTGCCAGCAGCCTAGGATATCGCAATGAGCAGTTCTTC. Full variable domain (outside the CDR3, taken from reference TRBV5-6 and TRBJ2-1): DAGVTQSPTHLIKTRGQQVTLRCSPKSGHDTVSWYQQALGQGPQFIFQYYEEEERQRGNFPDRFSGHQFPNYSSELNVNALLLGDSALYLCASSLGYRNEQFFGPGTRLTVL.

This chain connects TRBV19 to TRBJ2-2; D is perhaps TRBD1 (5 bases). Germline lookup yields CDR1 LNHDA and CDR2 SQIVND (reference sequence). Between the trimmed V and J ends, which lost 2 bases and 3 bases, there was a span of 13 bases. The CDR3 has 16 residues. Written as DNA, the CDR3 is TGTGCCAGTAGTATAACGACCAGGGCATACACCGGGGAGCTGTTTTTT. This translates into CASSITTRAYTGELFF.

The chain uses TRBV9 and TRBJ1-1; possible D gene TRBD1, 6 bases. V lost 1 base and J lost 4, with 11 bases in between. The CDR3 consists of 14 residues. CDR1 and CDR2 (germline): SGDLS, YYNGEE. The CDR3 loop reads CASSVYQGGTEAFF. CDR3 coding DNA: TGTGCCAGCAGCGTATACCAAGGGGGCACTGAAGCTTTCTTT.

The chain's CDR3 is CASGSNQPQHF. The CDR3 DNA sequence: TGTGCCAGCGGGAGCAATCAGCCCCAGCATTTT. The rearrangement links TRBV19 to TRBJ1-5, with no clear D. CDR3 length: 11 residues. Germline CDR1 and CDR2: LNHDA and SQIVND (reference sequence). V was cut by 9 bases and J by 1 base, with 4 bases left in between.

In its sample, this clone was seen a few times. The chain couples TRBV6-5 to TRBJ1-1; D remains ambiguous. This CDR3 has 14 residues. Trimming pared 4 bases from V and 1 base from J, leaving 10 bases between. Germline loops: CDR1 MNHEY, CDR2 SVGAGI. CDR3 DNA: TGTGCCAGCAGTTTGACACTCGAGAACACTGAAGCTTTCTTT. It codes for CASSLTLENTEAFF.

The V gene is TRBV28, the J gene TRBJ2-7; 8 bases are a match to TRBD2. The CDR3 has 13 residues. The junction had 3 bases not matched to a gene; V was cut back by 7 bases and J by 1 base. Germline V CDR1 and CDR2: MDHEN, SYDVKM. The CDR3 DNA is TGTGCCAGCACCGTAGCGGGGTCCTACGAGCAGTACTTC. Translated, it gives CASTVAGSYEQYF.

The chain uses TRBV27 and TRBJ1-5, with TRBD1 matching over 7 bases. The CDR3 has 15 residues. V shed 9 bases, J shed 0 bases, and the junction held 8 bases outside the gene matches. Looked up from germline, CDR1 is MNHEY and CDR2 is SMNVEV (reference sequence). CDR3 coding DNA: TGTGCCAGTACAGGGGCACCTAATAGCAATCAGCCCCAGCATTTT. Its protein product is CASTGAPNSNQPQHF.

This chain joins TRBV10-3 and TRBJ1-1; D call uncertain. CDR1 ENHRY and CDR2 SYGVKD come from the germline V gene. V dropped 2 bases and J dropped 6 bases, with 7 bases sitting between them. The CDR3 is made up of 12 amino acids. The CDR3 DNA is TGTGCCATCAGTGAGGGAGGGCCTGAAGCTTTCTTT. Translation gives CAISEGGPEAFF.

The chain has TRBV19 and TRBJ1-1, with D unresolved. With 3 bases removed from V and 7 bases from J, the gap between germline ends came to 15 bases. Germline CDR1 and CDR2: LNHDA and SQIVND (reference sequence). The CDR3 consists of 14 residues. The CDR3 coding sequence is TGTGCCAGTAGTATTAGGCGGCAGCCCTTTGAAGCTTTCTTT. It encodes CASSIRRQPFEAFF.

CDR3 coding DNA: TGTGCCAGCTCTAAATATAGCAATCAGCCCCAGCATTTT. Protein product: CASSKYSNQPQHF. The chain joins TRBV28 to TRBJ1-5; D not resolved. V was clipped by 8 bases and J by 0 bases, with 8 bases between them. Germline V gene sequence: CDR1 MDHEN, CDR2 SYDVKM. The CDR3 has 13 residues.

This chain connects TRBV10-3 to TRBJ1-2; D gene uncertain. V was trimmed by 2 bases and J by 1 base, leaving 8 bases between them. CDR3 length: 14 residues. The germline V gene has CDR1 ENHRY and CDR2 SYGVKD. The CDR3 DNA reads TGTGCCATCAGTGAGGCAGGAAATAACTATGGCTACACCTTC. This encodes CAISEAGNNYGYTF.

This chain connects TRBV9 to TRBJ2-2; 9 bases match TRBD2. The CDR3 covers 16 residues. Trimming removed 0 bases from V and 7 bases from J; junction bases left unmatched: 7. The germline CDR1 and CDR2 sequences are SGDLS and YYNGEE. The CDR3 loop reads CASSVGASGGIGELFF. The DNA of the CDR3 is TGTGCCAGCAGCGTAGGGGCAAGCGGGGGGATCGGGGAGCTGTTTTTT.

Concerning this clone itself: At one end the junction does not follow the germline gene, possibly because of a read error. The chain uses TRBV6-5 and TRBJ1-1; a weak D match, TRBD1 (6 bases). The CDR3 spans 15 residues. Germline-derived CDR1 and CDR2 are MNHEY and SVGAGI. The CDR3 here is CASRYLDSLNTEAFF. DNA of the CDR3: TGTGCCAGCAGATACTTGGACAGCTTGAACACTGAAGCTTTCTTT.

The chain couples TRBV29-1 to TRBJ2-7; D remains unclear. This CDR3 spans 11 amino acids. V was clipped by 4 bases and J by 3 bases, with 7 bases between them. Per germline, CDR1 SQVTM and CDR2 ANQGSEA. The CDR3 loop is CSVGADYEQYF. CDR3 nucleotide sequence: TGCAGCGTTGGGGCAGACTACGAGCAGTACTTC.

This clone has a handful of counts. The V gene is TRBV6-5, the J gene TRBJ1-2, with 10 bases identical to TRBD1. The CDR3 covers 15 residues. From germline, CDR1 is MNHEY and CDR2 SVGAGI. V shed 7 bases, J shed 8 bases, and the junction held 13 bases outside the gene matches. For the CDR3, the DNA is TGTGCCAGCACCGGCGGGGACAGGGGAAGTAAAGGCTACACCTTC. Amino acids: CASTGGDRGSKGYTF.

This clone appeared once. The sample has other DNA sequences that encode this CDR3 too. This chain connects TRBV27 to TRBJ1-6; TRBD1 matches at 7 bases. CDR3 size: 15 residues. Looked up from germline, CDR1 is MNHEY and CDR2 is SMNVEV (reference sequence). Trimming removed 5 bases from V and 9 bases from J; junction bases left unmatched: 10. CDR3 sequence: CASSAGDRVSSPLHF. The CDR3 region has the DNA TGTGCCAGCAGTGCAGGCGACAGGGTTAGTTCACCCCTCCACTTT.

CDR3 nucleotide sequence: TGTGCCAGCAGCATTCGTCGGGGGGTCGAGCAGTACTTC. It is translated as CASSIRRGVEQYF. J is TRBJ2-7 and V is TRBV7-2, with 7 nucleotides matching TRBD2. The CDR3 is made up of 13 amino acids. Unmatched junction bases numbered 7, after V lost 5 bases and J lost 6 bases. Germline V gene data show CDR1 as SGHTA and CDR2 as FQGNSA.

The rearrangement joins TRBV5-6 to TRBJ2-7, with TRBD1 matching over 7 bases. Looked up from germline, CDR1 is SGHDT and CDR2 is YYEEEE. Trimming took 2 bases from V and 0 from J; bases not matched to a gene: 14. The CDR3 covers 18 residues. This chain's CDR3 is CASSFPRDSSESSYEQYF. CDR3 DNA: TGTGCCAGCAGCTTCCCTCGGGACAGTTCCGAGAGCTCCTACGAGCAGTACTTC.

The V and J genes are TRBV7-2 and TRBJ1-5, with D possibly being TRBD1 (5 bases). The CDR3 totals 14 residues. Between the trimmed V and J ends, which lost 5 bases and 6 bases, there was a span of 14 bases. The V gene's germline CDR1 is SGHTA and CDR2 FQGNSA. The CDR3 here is CASSPLRGSQPQHF. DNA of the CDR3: TGTGCCAGCAGCCCCCTTAGGGGTAGTCAGCCCCAGCATTTT.